The clone carrying this TCR beta chain was counted ten times or more. The sample belongs to a study of T cells in Graves' hyperthyroidism and ophthalmopathy. Amplified TCR beta CDR3 regions derived from RNA transcripts. A set of HTBI primers served as the primers for a first-round RT-PCR of the TCR CDR3. TCRdb called the multiplex PCR reads again in MiXCR, with one record for every CDR3 protein. The data hold approximately 640,000 distinct CDR3 sequences, with under 20% observed a single time. The authors deemed Graves' hyperthyroidism stable absent ophthalmopathy progression within 18 months. PBMCs were collected from an approximately 9 ml volume of fresh peripheral blood. The clonotype comes from a woman in her 30s with Graves' hyperthyroidism. Sequencing was performed on blood.

The CDR3 DNA is TGTGCCAGCAGGTCAGCGGGAACAGATACGCAGTATTTT. This sequence encodes CASRSAGTDTQYF. The V call is TRBV6-1, the J call TRBJ2-3; 7 bases align to TRBD2. This CDR3 is built from 13 residues. The germline CDR1 and CDR2 sequences are MNHNS and SASEGT. J lost 3 bases, V lost 6 bases, and 3 bases had no gene match.